Below are 30 T cell receptor beta chains sequenced from a single sample in a study of blood T cell repertoires in COVID-19. The repertoire was sequenced with immunoSEQ multiplex PCR; TCRdb's copy has only in-frame clones and lacks some. The data show 110,000 or so clones, 81% seen once. Sample: peripheral blood. Receptor source: a man in his fifties with acute or convalescent COVID-19.

The genes are TRBV6-1 and TRBJ2-3, with TRBD2 identical over 8 bases. V shed 4 bases, J shed 4 bases, and the junction held 10 bases outside the gene matches. Germline V gives CDR1 MNHNS, CDR2 SASEGT. This CDR3 has 16 residues. The CDR3 loop reads CASSASRRGGSDTQYF. The CDR3 bases are TGTGCCAGCAGTGCCTCCCGACGGGGGGGCTCAGATACGCAGTATTTT.

This clone was seen a single time. The gene calls are TRBV6-5 and TRBJ2-7; a possible D gene is TRBD1 (6 bases). The CDR3 length is 15 residues. The germline CDR1 and CDR2 sequences are MNHEY and SVGAGI. The ends were cut back, 10 bases at V and 3 bases at J, with 22 bases in the middle. The CDR3 sequence is CAISANRAFIYEQYF. CDR3 nucleotide sequence: TGTGCCATCAGCGCCAACAGGGCCTTCATCTACGAGCAGTACTTC.

This clone has only a few counts. V gene TRBV27 combines with J gene TRBJ1-6; D gene unclear. V dropped 5 bases and J dropped 7 bases, with 18 bases sitting between them. This CDR3 is built from 16 residues. Germline CDR1 is MNHEY and CDR2 is SMNVEV (reference sequence). In DNA form, the CDR3 reads TGTGCCAGCAGTGCCTCCGGAGGCAGAGGGAATTCACCCCTCCACTTT. Translated: CASSASGGRGNSPLHF.

The V gene is TRBV19, the J gene TRBJ1-1; 9 bases agree with TRBD1. The CDR3 runs 15 residues. With 6 bases clipped from V and 0 bases from J, the junction kept 5 bases outside the gene matches. Germline V gene data show CDR1 as LNHDA and CDR2 as SQIVND (reference sequence). Here the CDR3 reads CASRGQGVMNTEAFF. The DNA of the CDR3 is TGTGCCAGTAGGGGACAGGGAGTTATGAACACTGAAGCTTTCTTT.

V gene TRBV5-6 combines with J gene TRBJ2-7, with TRBD1 identical over 9 bases. CDR1 and CDR2 (germline): SGHDT, YYEEEE. The CDR3 consists of 15 residues. Germline trimming cut 1 base from V and 4 bases from J; bases unmatched to any gene: 6. CDR3 protein: CASSLSGQGVYEQYF. The CDR3 region has the DNA TGTGCCAGCAGCTTGTCGGGACAGGGTGTGTACGAGCAGTACTTC.

This rearrangement joins TRBV2 to TRBJ2-3; TRBD2 matches 8 bases. The V segment lost 1 base and the J segment 1 base; nucleotides outside the gene matches: 10. The CDR3 is 18 residues long. Per germline, CDR1 SNHLY and CDR2 FYNNEI. The DNA of the CDR3 is TGTGCCAGCAGTGAAGGGACTAGCTCATTACCCCGCACAGATACGCAGTATTTT. This encodes CASSEGTSSLPRTDTQYF.

V and J are TRBV4-1 and TRBJ1-2; TRBD1 is a possible D gene (5 bases). Germline CDR1 and CDR2: MGHRA and YSYEKL. The CDR3 extends over 14 amino acids. The V and J ends lost 2 bases and 7 bases respectively, with 14 bases between them. CDR3 coding DNA: TGCGCCAGCAGCCAACCCGGGAGGAGGGGTGGCTACACCTTC. Amino acid sequence: CASSQPGRRGGYTF.

The chain carries TRBV5-1 and TRBJ1-2; 10 positions match TRBD1. Germline assignment: CDR1 SGHRS and CDR2 YFSETQ. The J segment lost 8 bases and the V segment lost 1 base, leaving 5 bases of the junction unmatched. This CDR3 region has 14 residues. The CDR3 protein is CASSLTGQGSGYTF. The CDR3 DNA follows: TGCGCCAGCAGCTTGACGGGACAGGGGAGCGGCTACACCTTC.

The rearrangement uses TRBV2 and TRBJ1-5; a possible D gene is TRBD1 (5 bases). Per germline, CDR1 SNHLY and CDR2 FYNNEI. There are 16 residues in the CDR3. Between the trimmed V and J ends, which lost 1 base and 6 bases, there was a span of 16 bases. The CDR3 here is CASSEGGLGVGQPQHF. CDR3 in DNA: TGTGCCAGCAGTGAAGGGGGACTAGGCGTGGGTCAGCCCCAGCATTTT. Using reference TRBV2 and TRBJ1-5 for the parts outside the CDR3, the full variable domain is EPEVTQTPSHQVTQMGQEVILRCVPISNHLYFYWYRQILGQKVEFLVSFYNNEISEKSEIFDDQFSVERPDGSNFTLKIRSTKLEDSAMYFCASSEGGLGVGQPQHFGDGTRLSIL.

This clone was detected a few times. The chain uses TRBV18 and TRBJ1-1; TRBD1 matches at 7 bases. Germline V gene lookup returns CDR1 KGHSH and CDR2 LQKENI. The CDR3 is 15 amino acids. The V segment lost 0 bases and the J segment 6 bases; nucleotides outside the gene matches: 7. The CDR3 spells CASSPPAGGLAEAFF. Here the CDR3 DNA reads TGTGCCAGCTCACCACCGGCAGGGGGGCTGGCTGAAGCTTTCTTT.

The V call is TRBV5-1, the J call TRBJ1-1; 9 bases agree with TRBD1. Germline-derived CDR1 and CDR2 are SGHRS and YFSETQ. The CDR3 spans 12 residues. The ends lost 6 bases at V and 5 bases at J; junction bases unmatched: 2. CDR3 amino acids: CASIGQGTEAFF. The CDR3, as DNA: TGCGCCAGCATAGGACAGGGGACTGAAGCTTTCTTT. Filled out from reference TRBV5-1 and TRBJ1-1, the complete variable domain reads KAGVTQTPRYLIKTRGQQVTLSCSPISGHRSVSWYQQTPGQGLQFLFEYFSETQRNKGNFPGRFSGRQFSNSRSEMNVSTLELGDSALYLCASIGQGTEAFFGQGTRLTVV.

The chain carries TRBV7-8 and TRBJ2-5; 8 bases map to TRBD2. This CDR3 has 13 amino acids. Germline CDR1 SGHVS, CDR2 FQNEAQ. The V gene end was trimmed by 5 bases and the J gene end by 4 bases; junction bases not matched to a gene: 3. The CDR3 sequence: CASSPRGGETQYF. CDR3 coding DNA: TGTGCCAGCAGCCCCCGGGGGGGAGAGACCCAGTACTTC.

The genes are TRBV18 and TRBJ1-4, with TRBD1 matching 7 bases. Trimming at V came to 3 bases and at J to 0 bases, leaving 7 bases not matched to a gene. The length of the CDR3 is 17 residues. Per the germline V gene, CDR1 is KGHSH and CDR2 is LQKENI. The CDR3 DNA reads as TGTGCCAGCTCACCCTGGGACAGCCGTGCAACTAATGAAAAACTGTTTTTT. Residues: CASSPWDSRATNEKLFF. The full variable domain, completed using reference TRBV18 and TRBJ1-4, is NAGVMQNPRHLVRRRGQEARLRCSPMKGHSHVYWYRQLPEEGLKFMVYLQKENIIDESGMPKERFSAEFPKEGPSILRIQQVVRGDSAAYFCASSPWDSRATNEKLFFGSGTQLSVL.

The chain combines TRBV2 with TRBJ1-6, with D hard to call. The CDR3 loop spans 15 amino acids. Between the trimmed V and J ends, which lost 2 bases and 5 bases, there was a span of 10 bases. Germline CDR1 and CDR2: SNHLY and FYNNEI. CDR3 sequence: CASSERGKNNSPLHF. For the CDR3, the DNA is TGTGCCAGCAGTGAAAGAGGGAAGAATAATTCACCCCTCCACTTT. Drawing the rest from reference TRBV2 and TRBJ1-6, the complete variable domain is EPEVTQTPSHQVTQMGQEVILRCVPISNHLYFYWYRQILGQKVEFLVSFYNNEISEKSEIFDDQFSVERPDGSNFTLKIRSTKLEDSAMYFCASSERGKNNSPLHFGNGTRLTVT.

In nucleotides, the CDR3 is TGTGCCATCAGCCAGGACAGGGCTGTCCAGCCCCAGCATTTT. As protein: CAISQDRAVQPQHF. The rearrangement uses TRBV10-3 and TRBJ1-5; 8 bases fit TRBD1. Germline V gene data show CDR1 as ENHRY and CDR2 as SYGVKD. J gave up 7 bases and V 6 bases, and 8 bases lay outside the gene matches. The CDR3 contains 14 residues.

As concerns this clone: Its ends do not fully match the called genes, so a read error is possible. The rearrangement links TRBV7-8 to TRBJ1-1; 8 bases are a match to TRBD1. Germline-derived CDR1 and CDR2 are SGHVS and FQNEAQ. This CDR3 is built from 15 residues. The CDR3 DNA reads as TGTGTCAGCAGCTCAGGGGGCGCGGTCGGGACTGAAGCTTTCTTT. As protein: CVSSSGGAVGTEAFF.

The J gene is TRBJ1-5, the V gene TRBV19; unclear D gene. The germline V gene encodes CDR1 LNHDA and CDR2 SQIVND (reference sequence). This CDR3 has 14 residues. Deletions cut 11 bases from V and 1 base from J, with 15 bases between. CDR3 region: CASRRGGSNQPQHF. In nucleotides, the CDR3 is TGTGCCTCAAGGAGAGGTGGGAGCAATCAGCCCCAGCATTTT.

V is TRBV28 and J is TRBJ2-3; 9 bases fit TRBD2. The CDR3 is 15 residues long. Trimming at V came to 6 bases and at J to 3 bases, leaving 7 bases not matched to a gene. Germline lookup yields CDR1 MDHEN and CDR2 SYDVKM. The CDR3, as DNA: TGTGCCAGCAGCGATCTAGCGGGGTTGACAGATACGCAGTATTTT. It translates to CASSDLAGLTDTQYF.

The table lists this clone with a count of one. V gene TRBV6-2 or TRBV6-3 combines with J gene TRBJ2-3; 8 bases map to TRBD2. Losses at the gene ends were 6 bases for V and 7 bases for J; bases not matched to a gene: 12. Per the germline V gene, CDR1 is MNHEY and CDR2 is SVGEGT. The CDR3 has 15 amino acids. The CDR3 DNA reads TGTGCCAGCAGCCTTGGAGCGGGAGCGGCGAATACGCAGTATTTT. Protein product: CASSLGAGAANTQYF.

The chain links TRBV29-1 to TRBJ1-1; 7 bases match TRBD1. J lost 0 bases, V lost 6 bases, and 4 bases had no gene match. Per germline, CDR1 SQVTM and CDR2 ANQGSEA. This CDR3 spans 13 amino acids. The CDR3 region has the DNA TGCAGCGTCCGGGGACAGATGAACACTGAAGCTTTCTTT. Encoded protein: CSVRGQMNTEAFF.

This clone appeared a single time. The genes are TRBV6-6 and TRBJ2-5; tentatively, D is TRBD1 (6 bases). This CDR3 spans 14 amino acids. Germline CDR1 is MNHNY and CDR2 is SVGAGI (reference sequence). V shed 5 bases and J shed 2 bases, with 12 bases lying between them. CDR3 sequence (DNA): TGTGCCAGCAGTCCCCGACAGGCGCAAGAGACCCAGTACTTC. This encodes CASSPRQAQETQYF.

This chain connects TRBV2 to TRBJ2-1; 9 bases line up with TRBD1. The trim removed 4 bases at V and 8 bases at J, leaving 9 bases unmatched. The germline V gene has CDR1 SNHLY and CDR2 FYNNEI. The CDR3 runs to 15 residues. The CDR3 coding sequence is TGTGCCAGCAGTGCTACAGGGGGCACGGGCGATGAGCAGTTCTTC. Its protein is CASSATGGTGDEQFF.

The genes are TRBV5-1 and TRBJ1-2; TRBD1 is a possible D gene (6 bases). This CDR3 spans 15 amino acids. Germline V gene lookup returns CDR1 SGHRS and CDR2 YFSETQ. The V gene lost 1 base and the J gene lost 0 bases, with 10 bases spanning the gap. CDR3 residues: CASSLRGFSNYGYTF. The CDR3 region has the DNA TGCGCCAGCAGCTTGAGGGGGTTTTCTAACTATGGCTACACCTTC.

The J gene is TRBJ2-1, the V gene TRBV3-1 (or the pseudogene TRBV3-2); TRBD2 matches at 10 bases. The CDR3 sequence is 17 residues long. The V and J ends lost 1 base and 7 bases, in that order; junction bases with no gene match: 10. Per germline, CDR1 LGHDT and CDR2 YNNKEL (reference sequence). The CDR3 DNA reads TGTGCCAGCAGCCAAGTTTGGGTTAGCGGGGGGAGGAATGAGCAGTTCTTC. It translates to CASSQVWVSGGRNEQFF.

The V gene is TRBV29-1, the J gene TRBJ1-2; D not certain. The CDR3 length is 15 residues. V was shortened by 3 bases and J by 2 bases, with 16 bases between the two germline ends. Germline V gene sequence: CDR1 SQVTM, CDR2 ANQGSEA. The chain's CDR3 is CSVDMAGALNYGYTF. The DNA for the CDR3 is TGCAGCGTTGATATGGCAGGCGCCTTAAACTATGGCTACACCTTC.

This clone appeared once. The chain joins TRBV24-1 to TRBJ1-2, with D perhaps matching TRBD1 (6 bases). The CDR3 covers 14 residues. The germline V and J ends were trimmed by 7 bases and 4 bases, with 15 bases remaining between them. Germline V gene data show CDR1 as KGHDR and CDR2 as SFDVKD. In DNA, the CDR3 is TGTGCCACCAGCCCTATCGGGACACCCTATGGCTACACCTTC. Residues: CATSPIGTPYGYTF.

This chain links TRBV5-6 with TRBJ1-2; 9 bases fit TRBD1. Trimming removed 0 bases from V and 6 bases from J; junction bases left unmatched: 12. CDR1 SGHDT and CDR2 YYEEEE come from the germline V gene. The CDR3 runs to 17 residues. CDR3 DNA sequence: TGTGCCAGCAGCTTGGGGACAGGGGTTAGAGGAATGGATGGCTACACCTTC. Its translation: CASSLGTGVRGMDGYTF.

This clone was picked up one time. This chain links TRBV27 with TRBJ2-1; D may be TRBD2 (6 bases). The CDR3 consists of 15 residues. Germline-derived CDR1 and CDR2 are MNHEY and SMNVEV (reference sequence). V lost 5 bases and J lost 0, with 11 bases in between. CDR3 in amino acids: CASSPWTTSYNEQFF. In nucleotides, the CDR3 is TGTGCCAGCAGTCCGTGGACTACCTCCTACAATGAGCAGTTCTTC.

The J gene is TRBJ1-1, the V gene TRBV4-1; D remains unclear. Between the trimmed V and J ends, which lost 0 bases and 5 bases, there was a span of 7 bases. CDR1 is MGHRA, CDR2 YSYEKL, per germline. CDR3 size: 13 residues. This CDR3 reads CASSQDRGTEAFF. The DNA of the CDR3 is TGCGCCAGCAGCCAAGATCGGGGAACTGAAGCTTTCTTT.

The CDR3 loop reads CASSSPTSGGDYEQYF. The CDR3 region has the DNA TGCGCCAGCAGCTCCCCGACTAGCGGGGGGGACTACGAGCAGTACTTC. The rearrangement uses TRBV4-1 and TRBJ2-7, with 14 bases lining up with TRBD2. Trimming cost V 5 bases and J 3 bases; bases outside gene matches: 6. The germline V gene has CDR1 MGHRA and CDR2 YSYEKL. CDR3 length: 16 residues.